The clone carrying this T cell receptor (beta chain) occurred a few times. Its specificity is not known. These data originate in a study of T-cell memory formation after mild COVID-19. Study-level information: There were largely donor-specific TCR clusters.

V was pared by 7 bases and J by 1 base, with 8 bases between. The CDR3 contains 13 residues. With constant-segment primers, 5'RACE yielded cDNA libraries of TCR alpha and TCR beta that carried sample barcodes and UMIs. MiXCR, run by TCRdb on the 5' RACE reads, gives a single entry per CDR3 protein. The sample has roughly 500,000 distinct CDR3 sequences; around 21% are singletons. General observations from the study: Still unconfirmed is whether the second-wave clones peaking on day 37 recognized SARS-CoV-2.

The chain combines TRBV12-3 or TRBV12-4 with TRBJ2-1; no firm D call. Sequenced sample: PBMCs or a T cell subset sorted from them (not recorded which). The TCR sequence derives from an adult woman who had mild COVID-19 (a few samples of this study predate the infection). Cell type and time point are not known. CDR3 sequence (DNA): TGTGCCAGCACCGACGGTTCCTACAATGAGCAGTTCTTC. Protein product: CASTDGSYNEQFF.